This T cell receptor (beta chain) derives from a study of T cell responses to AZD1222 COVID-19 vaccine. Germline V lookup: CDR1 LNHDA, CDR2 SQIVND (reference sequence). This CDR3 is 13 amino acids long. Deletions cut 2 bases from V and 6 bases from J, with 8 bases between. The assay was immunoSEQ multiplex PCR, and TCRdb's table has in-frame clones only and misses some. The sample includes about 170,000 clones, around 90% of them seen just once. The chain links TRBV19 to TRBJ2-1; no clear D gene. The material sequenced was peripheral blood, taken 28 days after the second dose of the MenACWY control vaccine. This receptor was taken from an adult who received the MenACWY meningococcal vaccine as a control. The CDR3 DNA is TGTGCCAGTAGTATACGAGGCTTCAATGAGCAGTTCTTC. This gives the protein CASSIRGFNEQFF. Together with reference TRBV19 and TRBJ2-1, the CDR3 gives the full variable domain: DGGITQSPKYLFRKEGQNVTLSCEQNLNHDAMYWYRQDPGQGLRLIYYSQIVNDFQKGDIAEGYSVSREKKESFPLTVTSAQKNPTAFYLCASSIRGFNEQFFGPGTRLTVL.